The next 21 T cell receptor beta chains were all read from a single sample in a study of blood T cell repertoires in COVID-19. Produced via immunoSEQ multiplex PCR; TCRdb's table is partial and in-frame only. In the table there are more than 80,000 clones, about 85% of which are singletons. Sequences were obtained from peripheral blood. The receptors derive from a woman at least 80 years old with COVID-19, enrolled during active disease.

The rearrangement uses TRBV15 and TRBJ2-3, with TRBD2 matching 9 bases. The ends lost 5 bases at V and 7 bases at J; junction bases unmatched: 13. Germline lookup yields CDR1 LNHNV and CDR2 YYDKDF (reference sequence). This CDR3 is built from 16 residues. Here the CDR3 reads CATSDPTSGFGYTQYF. The CDR3 DNA follows: TGTGCCACCAGCGACCCCACTAGCGGGTTTGGATATACGCAGTATTTT.

The rearrangement links TRBV5-5 to TRBJ2-1, with D perhaps matching TRBD1 (6 bases). Germline-derived CDR1 and CDR2 are SGHKS and YYEKEE (reference sequence). The CDR3 is 14 amino acids. Trimming took 1 base from V and 2 from J, leaving 7 bases between them. The CDR3 sequence: CASSLQGTYNEQFF. CDR3 DNA sequence: TGTGCCAGCAGCTTGCAGGGGACCTACAATGAGCAGTTCTTC.

This rearrangement joins TRBV18 to TRBJ1-1, with D possibly TRBD1 on 5 matching bases. V dropped 6 bases and J dropped 4 bases, with 21 bases sitting between them. The CDR3 extends over 16 amino acids. Germline CDR1 KGHSH, CDR2 LQKENI. In DNA, the CDR3 is TGTGCCAGCTCTCCTCTGGACACTCCACGGCCCACTGAAGCTTTCTTT. The encoded protein is CASSPLDTPRPTEAFF.

The V gene is TRBV19, the J gene TRBJ1-1, with TRBD1 matching over 8 bases. This CDR3 is 14 amino acids long. V dropped 3 bases and J dropped 1; count of bases not matched to a gene: 1. CDR1 is LNHDA, CDR2 SQIVND, per germline (reference sequence). The CDR3 is CASSIQGANTEAFF. In nucleotides, the CDR3 is TGTGCCAGTAGTATTCAGGGGGCGAACACTGAAGCTTTCTTT. Together with reference TRBV19 and TRBJ1-1, the CDR3 gives the full variable domain: DGGITQSPKYLFRKEGQNVTLSCEQNLNHDAMYWYRQDPGQGLRLIYYSQIVNDFQKGDIAEGYSVSREKKESFPLTVTSAQKNPTAFYLCASSIQGANTEAFFGQGTRLTVV.

About this clone: An end of the junction does not agree with germline; a read error may underlie this. The rearrangement uses TRBV7-7 and TRBJ2-1; 13 nucleotides line up with TRBD2. Per the germline V gene, CDR1 is SSHAT and CDR2 is FNYEAQ (reference sequence). The CDR3 covers 15 residues. This CDR3 is CASSVGLAGNNEQFF. CDR3 in DNA: TGTGCTAGCAGCGTGGGACTAGCGGGGAACAATGAGCAGTTCTTC.

The chain recombines TRBV29-1 with TRBJ2-3; possible D gene TRBD1, 5 bases. The length of the CDR3 is 13 residues. Germline-derived CDR1 and CDR2 are SQVTM and ANQGSEA. V dropped 3 bases and J dropped 4 bases, with 11 bases sitting between them. The CDR3 region has the DNA TGCAGCGTTGATAATGGGGCCTCAGATACGCAGTATTTT. This translates into CSVDNGASDTQYF.

This sequence joins TRBV10-2 and TRBJ2-7; possible D gene TRBD2, 6 bases. Germline lookup yields CDR1 WSHSY and CDR2 SAAADI. This CDR3 has 14 residues. Between the trimmed V and J ends, which lost 1 base and 9 bases, there was a span of 16 bases. The CDR3 loop reads CASSEFRREVGQYF. The CDR3 DNA sequence: TGCGCCAGCAGTGAGTTCCGCAGGGAGGTGGGGCAGTACTTC.

The chain combines TRBV12-3 or TRBV12-4 with TRBJ2-7; perhaps TRBD1 as D (5 bases). V gave up 5 bases and J gave up 9 bases, with 11 bases separating them. This CDR3 contains 11 residues. The CDR3 DNA reads TGTGCCAGCAGTGACAGATCAACGCAGTACTTC. Protein: CASSDRSTQYF.

This chain joins TRBV10-1 and TRBJ1-2; 8 bases are shared with TRBD1. The CDR3 spans 15 residues. V was clipped by 4 bases and J by 4 bases; unmatched bases: 8. Germline CDR1 reads WNHNN; CDR2 reads SYGVQD (reference sequence). CDR3 sequence (DNA): TGCGCCAGCAGTGGGCAGGGGGCTTCAGGCTATGGCTACACCTTC. The encoded protein is CASSGQGASGYGYTF.

This chain uses TRBV6-5 with TRBJ2-7, with 9 bases matching TRBD1. The junction had 7 bases not matched to a gene; V was cut back by 5 bases and J by 2 bases. The CDR3 length is 15 residues. The germline CDR1 and CDR2 sequences are MNHEY and SVGAGI. Written as DNA, the CDR3 is TGTGCCAGCAGTCCCGCCGGGACAGGGACCTACGAGCAGTACTTC. Its protein is CASSPAGTGTYEQYF.

This chain connects TRBV7-2 to TRBJ2-7; weak D call: TRBD1 (6 bases). The germline V and J ends were trimmed by 5 bases and 1 base, with 18 bases remaining between them. The CDR3 sequence is 16 residues long. The V gene's germline CDR1 is SGHTA and CDR2 FQGNSA. CDR3 DNA sequence: TGTGCCAGCAGCCATGATAACGGACAGCCGTCCTACGAGCAGTACTTC. Its translation: CASSHDNGQPSYEQYF.

This clone was seen just once. The chain employs TRBV4-3 and TRBJ2-7; 9 bases are a match to TRBD1. Trimming took 3 bases from V and 2 from J; bases not matched to a gene: 5. The CDR3 extends over 15 amino acids. Germline assignment: CDR1 LGHNA and CDR2 YSLEER. The CDR3 bases are TGCGCCAGCAGCCAGCCGGGACAGGGACCCTACGAGCAGTACTTC. This gives the protein CASSQPGQGPYEQYF.

The CDR3 loop is CASSFTGNSPLHF. The DNA for the CDR3 is TGTGCCAGCAGCTTTACGGGGAATTCACCCCTCCACTTT. The rearrangement links TRBV5-4 to TRBJ1-6; D remains ambiguous. Per the germline V gene, CDR1 is SGHNT and CDR2 is YYREEE (reference sequence). The V and J ends lost 2 bases and 7 bases respectively, with 7 bases between them. CDR3 size: 13 residues. The full variable domain, completed using reference TRBV5-4 and TRBJ1-6, is ETGVTQSPTHLIKTRGQQVTLRCSSQSGHNTVSWYQQALGQGPQFIFQYYREEENGRGNFPPRFSGLQFPNYSSELNVNALELDDSALYLCASSFTGNSPLHFGNGTRLTVT.

This clone was recorded only once. For the CDR3, the DNA is TGTGCCAGTAGTATCAGGGGGACAAACACCGGGGAGCTGTTTTTT. As protein: CASSIRGTNTGELFF. The gene calls are TRBV19 and TRBJ2-2; 7 positions agree with TRBD1. Germline V gene lookup returns CDR1 LNHDA and CDR2 SQIVND (reference sequence). This CDR3 is 15 amino acids long. V trimming: 3 bases; J trimming: 2 bases; junction bases outside the gene matches: 3.

This clone was recorded only once. The genes are TRBV2 and TRBJ1-1, with a tentative D call TRBD1 (6 bases). The CDR3 sequence is 14 residues long. The V gene's germline CDR1 is SNHLY and CDR2 FYNNEI. Trimming shortened V by 5 bases and J by 0 bases, and 10 bases separated the two germline ends. The CDR3 DNA sequence: TGTGCCAGCAGTTTACAGGGACTGAACACTGAAGCTTTCTTT. It yields the protein CASSLQGLNTEAFF.

This sequence joins TRBV4-3 and TRBJ2-2, with 7 bases matching TRBD2. The germline gives CDR1 LGHNA, CDR2 YSLEER. Unmatched junction bases numbered 6, after V lost 0 bases and J lost 2 bases. This CDR3 is built from 17 residues. The CDR3: CASSQDPPSGNTGELFF. The CDR3, as DNA: TGCGCCAGCAGCCAAGATCCTCCTAGCGGAAACACCGGGGAGCTGTTTTTT.

The chain recombines TRBV18 with TRBJ2-5; 8 positions agree with TRBD2. CDR1 is KGHSH and CDR2 is LQKENI in the germline V gene. V shed 1 base and J 0 bases; nucleotides not matched to a gene: 4. The CDR3 has 16 amino acids. The CDR3 coding sequence is TGTGCCAGCTCACCACTTTCTAGCGGGTACCAAGAGACCCAGTACTTC. Protein sequence: CASSPLSSGYQETQYF. Full variable domain (rest looked up from reference TRBV18 and TRBJ2-5): NAGVMQNPRHLVRRRGQEARLRCSPMKGHSHVYWYRQLPEEGLKFMVYLQKENIIDESGMPKERFSAEFPKEGPSILRIQQVVRGDSAAYFCASSPLSSGYQETQYFGPGTRLLVL.

The V call is TRBV3-1 (or the pseudogene TRBV3-2), the J call TRBJ2-2; D gene uncertain. Trimming left V 0 bases short and J 1 base short, with 9 bases between. CDR1 and CDR2 from the germline V gene are LGHDT and YNNKEL (reference sequence). The CDR3 has 16 residues. The CDR3 is CASSQDFPGNTGELFF. The CDR3 DNA is TGTGCCAGCAGCCAAGATTTCCCGGGGAACACCGGGGAGCTGTTTTTT.

This clone was observed a few times. The genes are TRBV5-5 and TRBJ2-7; TRBD2 is a possible D gene (5 bases). The ends were cut back, 3 bases at V and 2 bases at J, with 15 bases in the middle. Germline assignment: CDR1 SGHKS and CDR2 YYEKEE (reference sequence). The CDR3 is 15 residues long. CDR3 loop: CASSYSGREPYEQYF. CDR3 coding DNA: TGTGCCAGCAGCTATTCAGGACGGGAACCCTACGAGCAGTACTTC. Full variable domain (missing parts from reference TRBV5-5 and TRBJ2-7): DAGVTQSPTHLIKTRGQQVTLRCSPISGHKSVSWYQQVLGQGPQFIFQYYEKEERGRGNFPDRFSARQFPNYSSELNVNALLLGDSALYLCASSYSGREPYEQYFGPGTRLTVT.

J is TRBJ2-7 and V is TRBV5-1, with 9 nucleotides matching TRBD1. The CDR3 consists of 16 residues. V lost 0 bases, J lost 4 bases, and 8 bases stayed unmatched. CDR1 is SGHRS, CDR2 YFSETQ, per germline. Here the CDR3 DNA reads TGCGCCAGCAGCTTGGTAGGGGGGACAGGGAGGTACGAGCAGTACTTC. This sequence encodes CASSLVGGTGRYEQYF.

The rearrangement links TRBV19 to TRBJ1-5; D gene uncertain. Trimming cost V 8 bases and J 10 bases, with 12 bases left between them. The germline gives CDR1 LNHDA, CDR2 SQIVND (reference sequence). The CDR3 loop spans 11 amino acids. The DNA of the CDR3 is TGTGCCAGTCGGACTTCTGGACCCCAGCATTTT. Its translation is CASRTSGPQHF.